This T cell receptor beta chain was recovered during a study of T cell responses to AZD1222 COVID-19 vaccine. Whole-study results and caveats: Possibly, clonal diversity was underestimated; donors were largely white British and included more females. Two AZD1222 administrations were followed by greater Spike-specific TCR breadth and depth. Dominant at 160-218 and 743-854, vaccine-associated CD4 TCRs also spanned spike.

In regard to this clone: What it binds is not known.

The method was immunoSEQ multiplex PCR; TCRdb's version includes in-frame clones alone and lacks a portion of them. The data hold some 150,000 clones, with roughly 84% observed a single time. V trimming: 4 bases; J trimming: 5 bases; junction bases outside the gene matches: 10. Germline lookup yields CDR1 LGHDT and CDR2 YNNKEL (reference sequence). This CDR3 spans 15 amino acids. Second doses were pooled across both intervals (about 4 or about 12 weeks). This receptor was taken from an adult who received the AZD1222 COVID-19 vaccine. The gene calls are TRBV3-1 (or the pseudogene TRBV3-2) and TRBJ2-5; the match to TRBD1 covers 7 bases. The source was peripheral blood, collected 28 days after the second AZD1222 dose. CDR3 coding DNA: TGTGCCAGCAGCCCGCCCCGACAGGGATTGGAGACCCAGTACTTC. Translated, it gives CASSPPRQGLETQYF.